Listed below are T cell receptor beta chains from one sample, sequenced in a study of cytotoxic CD8 clonotypes in ibrutinib-treated CLL. Assay used: immunoSEQ multiplex PCR; TCRdb lists only in-frame clones, some missing. The sample has a few hundred thousand clones, roughly 70% seen once. Sequencing used PBMCs, obtained after 36 months of ibrutinib treatment. The receptors were gathered from a human donor with chronic lymphocytic leukemia. CDR3s include the opening cysteine and the closing phenylalanine or tryptophan. A D gene is named only where the DNA matches it firmly. Rows give clone size only sometimes, using once, few, many, or a class for an expanded clone.

d_gene	abundance	j_gene	v_gene	CDR3nt	CDR3aa
.	.	TRBJ2-5	TRBV5-1	TGCGCCAGCAGCTTGGACACGTCGGAGACCCAGTACTTC	CASSLDTSETQYF
.	.	TRBJ2-5	TRBV6-5	TGTGCCAGCAGTTACTCTGACAAGGGAGAGACCCAGTACTTC	CASSYSDKGETQYF
.	once	TRBJ2-7	TRBV18	TGTGCCAGCTCACCACCCTCCGGCCGAATCTACGAGCAGTACTTC	CASSPPSGRIYEQYF
TRBD2	.	TRBJ2-1	TRBV9	TGTGCCAGCAGCGTAGCTACTGTGGCCGGGGGGGTCCACAATGAGCAGTTCTTC	CASSVATVAGGVHNEQFF
TRBD2	once	TRBJ2-1	TRBV7-6	TGTGCCAGCAGCCTGGAGGCGGGAGGGCCTTTCGGGAATGGCAATGAGCAGTTCTTC	CASSLEAGGPFGNGNEQFF
TRBD1	once	TRBJ1-2	TRBV11-3	TGTGCCAGCAGCTCCCGGGACAGCTATGGCTACACCTTC	CASSSRDSYGYTF
TRBD2	.	TRBJ2-4	TRBV27	TGTGCCAGCTCCAACCTCGGGGGGTTAGGCATTCAGTACTTC	CASSNLGGLGIQYF
TRBD2	.	TRBJ2-1	TRBV2	TGTGCCAGCAGAGCGGGACTAGCGGGAGGGGGAAATGAGCAGTTCTTC	CASRAGLAGGGNEQFF
.	.	TRBJ2-2	TRBV12-5	TGTGCTAGTGGTTTGACACCGAACACCGGGGAGCTGTTTTTT	CASGLTPNTGELFF
TRBD2	.	TRBJ2-2	TRBV11-3	TGTGCCAGCAGCGTCTCTAGCGGGGGGGCCGCCGGGGAGCTGTTTTTT	CASSVSSGGAAGELFF
.	.	TRBJ1-1	TRBV7-9	TGTGCCAGCAATCCGGTGGAGACTGAAGCTTTCTTT	CASNPVETEAFF
.	few	TRBJ2-4	TRBV5-1	TGCGCCAGCAGCTTGGTCGGGGACATTCAGTACTTC	CASSLVGDIQYF
TRBD1	.	TRBJ2-7	TRBV28	TGTGCCAGCAGTCTTGAGACAGGGACCTACGAGCAGTACTTC	CASSLETGTYEQYF
.	.	TRBJ1-5	TRBV18	TGTGCCAGCTCACCCCGACAGGCAGCCACTTATCAGCCCCAGCATTTT	CASSPRQAATYQPQHF
.	.	TRBJ2-5	TRBV14	TGTGCCAGCAGCCAAAGATGGGAGACCCAGTACTTC	CASSQRWETQYF
.	.	TRBJ2-7	TRBV5-1	TGCGCCAGCAGCTTCGGACACCACTCCTACGAGCAGTACTTC	CASSFGHHSYEQYF
TRBD1	.	TRBJ2-2	TRBV11-1	TGTGCCAGCAGCCCGGGACAGGGGTGGAACACCGGGGAGCTGTTTTTT	CASSPGQGWNTGELFF
.	once	TRBJ2-7	TRBV7-6	TGTGCCAGCAGCTTAGAATTACGGTACGAGCAGTACTTC	CASSLELRYEQYF
.	.	TRBJ2-7	TRBV6-5	TGTGCCAGCAGCCAAGGGACGTCAGCATCCTACGAGCAGTACTTC	CASSQGTSASYEQYF
.	.	TRBJ1-6	TRBV6-5	TGTGCCAGCAGTCAGGGGACCGCCCTCCACTTT	CASSQGTALHF
.	.	TRBJ2-5	TRBV6-6	TGTGCCAGCAGTTACAGGGGGGCTTGGGAGACCCAGTACTTC	CASSYRGAWETQYF
.	.	TRBJ2-7	TRBV10-1	TGCGCCAGCAGTGACTCACCGAGCTCCTACGAGCAGTACTTC	CASSDSPSSYEQYF
.	few	TRBJ2-7	TRBV29-1	TGCAGCGGAGGGGACGCAGGCTACGAGCAGTACTTC	CSGGDAGYEQYF
.	.	TRBJ1-2	TRBV2	TGTGCCAGCAGGTTAGGAGGGCACTATGGCTACACCTTC	CASRLGGHYGYTF
TRBD2	few	TRBJ2-7	TRBV5-1	TGCGCCAGCGGCATGGGGCTAGCGGGCGACGAGCAGTACTTC	CASGMGLAGDEQYF
.	.	TRBJ2-5	TRBV4-1	TGCGCCAGCAGCCGCCAGGGGGGAGAGACCCAGTACTTC	CASSRQGGETQYF
.	.	TRBJ1-2	TRBV7-9	TGTGCCAGCAGCTTAGGGCCCAGTAGGGCAGAGGGCTACACCTTC	CASSLGPSRAEGYTF
TRBD2	.	TRBJ2-3	TRBV7-2	TGTGCCAGCAGCCCGAAGACTAGCGGGAAGGATACGCAGTATTTT	CASSPKTSGKDTQYF
.	.	TRBJ1-3	TRBV5-5	TGTGCCAGCAGCTTGTCGGTGGGAAACACCATATATTTT	CASSLSVGNTIYF
TRBD2	.	TRBJ2-5	TRBV11-2	TGTGCCAGCAGCAAGAGACTAGCGGGGGGCCCGGAGACCCAGTACTTC	CASSKRLAGGPETQYF
.	few	TRBJ2-2	TRBV10-3	TGTGCCATCCTAAATGGGGACACCGGGGAGCTGTTTTTT	CAILNGDTGELFF
TRBD1	.	TRBJ1-2	TRBV7-6	TGTGCCAGCAGCGGACAGGGAGGGGGCTATGGCTACACCTTC	CASSGQGGGYGYTF
.	few	TRBJ1-1	TRBV18	TGTGCCAGCTCACCCTTCCGAAACACTGAAGCTTTCTTT	CASSPFRNTEAFF
.	.	TRBJ2-1	TRBV15	TGTGCCACCAGCAGACTCCTGCCGGACAATGAGCAGTTCTTC	CATSRLLPDNEQFF
.	.	TRBJ2-3	TRBV5-6	TGTGCCAGCAGCTACTACAAGCGGGATACGCAGTATTTT	CASSYYKRDTQYF
.	.	TRBJ2-1	TRBV6-6	TGTGCCAGCAGTTACGGAGGTCAGGGGGGGGTCTATGAGCAGTTCTTC	CASSYGGQGGVYEQFF
TRBD2	.	TRBJ2-5	TRBV5-6	TGTGCCAGCAGCTTGGGGTTGAGACTAGCGGGGGAGACCCAGTACTTC	CASSLGLRLAGETQYF
TRBD2	.	TRBJ2-2	TRBV4-2	TGTGCCAGCAGCCAAGGCCCCTTACCGGGACTAGCGGGGGCGGTCGGGGAGCTGTTTTTT	CASSQGPLPGLAGAVGELFF
TRBD2	.	TRBJ2-1	TRBV11-2	TGTGCCAGCAGCCATCGGACTAGCGGCTCCTACAATGAGCAGTTCTTC	CASSHRTSGSYNEQFF
TRBD2	.	TRBJ2-3	TRBV7-2	TGTGCCAGCAGCTTCCTTCTAGCGGGGGGAGCAGATACGCAGTATTTT	CASSFLLAGGADTQYF
TRBD2	once	TRBJ2-7	TRBV28	TGTGCCAGCAGCCGTACTAGCGGGAGACCCTACGAGCAGTACTTC	CASSRTSGRPYEQYF
TRBD1	.	TRBJ1-2	TRBV5-4	TGTGCCAGCAGCTTGGAAGGATACAGGGGGTCTCTACGAAATGGCTACACCTTC	CASSLEGYRGSLRNGYTF
.	few	TRBJ1-5	TRBV13	TGTGCCAGCAGCTTAGGAGGGGCGAATCAGCCCCAGCATTTT	CASSLGGANQPQHF
.	.	TRBJ2-7	TRBV11-2	TGTGCCAGCAGCTTAGGGACAGGGAGGGACGAGCAGTACTTC	CASSLGTGRDEQYF
TRBD2	.	TRBJ2-5	TRBV7-8	TGTGCCAGCAGCCCTAGCGGGAGGGGAGAGACCCAGTACTTC	CASSPSGRGETQYF
TRBD1	.	TRBJ2-1	TRBV5-4	TGTGCCAGCAGCTTGGTTCGGACAGGGCTTAACAATGAGCAGTTCTTC	CASSLVRTGLNNEQFF
TRBD1	.	TRBJ2-2	TRBV28	TGTGCCAGCAAGAGTACCGGACAGGGTGTAAAGACCGGGGAGCTGTTTTTT	CASKSTGQGVKTGELFF
TRBD1	.	TRBJ1-2	TRBV7-3	TGTGCCAGCAGCTTACGCTGGACAGGGGACTATGGCTACACCTTC	CASSLRWTGDYGYTF